These T cell receptor beta chains were read from a single sample in a study of identical twins. Via MiXCR, TCRdb re-called the 5' RACE reads, giving one row per CDR3 protein. The sample records about 340,000 distinct CDR3 sequences, 10% to 15% being singletons. The same data also went into a second study, on yellow fever vaccine responses in identical twins.

Sequencing used CD8+ T cells sorted from blood. The receptors originated from a woman aged 18-29 years in good health. CDR3s include the opening cysteine and the closing phenylalanine or tryptophan. The D gene is left open where the match is weak. Part of the rows lack a size; the others show once, few, many or a class for expanded clones.

d_gene: .; j_gene: TRBJ2-1; v_gene: TRBV13; abundance: .; CDR3nt: TGTGCCAGCAGCTTAAGCTTACTGCCGAGCTCCTACAATGAGCAGTTCTTC; CDR3aa: CASSLSLLPSSYNEQFF
d_gene: TRBD1; j_gene: TRBJ2-5; v_gene: TRBV7-9; abundance: .; CDR3nt: TGTGCCAGCAGCTGGAGACAGGGGTTATCAGAGACCCAGTACTTC; CDR3aa: CASSWRQGLSETQYF
d_gene: .; j_gene: TRBJ2-1; v_gene: TRBV5-6; abundance: .; CDR3nt: TGTGCCAGCAGCTTTGGGACCGAGCAGTTCTTC; CDR3aa: CASSFGTEQFF
d_gene: .; j_gene: TRBJ1-6; v_gene: TRBV5-1; abundance: few; CDR3nt: TGCGCCAGCAGCTTGGGAGCCGACATCCTCTCCTATAATTCACCCCTCCACTTT; CDR3aa: CASSLGADILSYNSPLHF
d_gene: TRBD2; j_gene: TRBJ2-3; v_gene: TRBV3-1; abundance: .; CDR3nt: TGTGCCAGCAGCCAAGATTGGACTAGCGGGGGGAGCACAGATACGCAGTATTTT; CDR3aa: CASSQDWTSGGSTDTQYF
d_gene: .; j_gene: TRBJ2-3; v_gene: TRBV7-9; abundance: few; CDR3nt: TGTGCCAGCAGCTTAGTCGACCGGGAACTCACAGATACGCAGTATTTT; CDR3aa: CASSLVDRELTDTQYF
d_gene: TRBD1; j_gene: TRBJ1-5; v_gene: TRBV28; abundance: .; CDR3nt: TGTGCCAGCAGTTTATTCCAGGGGGCTGGTCAGCCCCAGCATTTT; CDR3aa: CASSLFQGAGQPQHF
d_gene: TRBD2; j_gene: TRBJ2-7; v_gene: TRBV7-8; abundance: few; CDR3nt: TGTGCCAGCAGCGAAACAAACTTAGCGGGAGGCCCCTTGAGAGGGGAGCAGTACTTC; CDR3aa: CASSETNLAGGPLRGEQYF
d_gene: .; j_gene: TRBJ2-1; v_gene: TRBV6-6; abundance: few; CDR3nt: TGTGCCAGCATTCACAATGAGCAGTTCTTC; CDR3aa: CASIHNEQFF
d_gene: .; j_gene: TRBJ2-1; v_gene: TRBV3-1; abundance: few; CDR3nt: TGTGCCAGCAGCCAAGATTTCGCGTATAGTGAGCAGTTCTTC; CDR3aa: CASSQDFAYSEQFF
d_gene: TRBD2; j_gene: TRBJ2-1; v_gene: TRBV6-4; abundance: many; CDR3nt: TGTGCCAGCAGTGAAAAGCGGGAGGGCTACAATGAGCAGTTCTTC; CDR3aa: CASSEKREGYNEQFF
d_gene: .; j_gene: TRBJ1-4; v_gene: TRBV7-9; abundance: few; CDR3nt: TGTGCCAGCAGCTTATCGGACATTGATGAAAAACTGTTTTTT; CDR3aa: CASSLSDIDEKLFF
d_gene: .; j_gene: TRBJ2-7; v_gene: TRBV5-1; abundance: many; CDR3nt: TGCGCCAGCAGCTTTGGGGCAGACCTTACCTACGAGCAGTACTTC; CDR3aa: CASSFGADLTYEQYF
d_gene: .; j_gene: TRBJ1-1; v_gene: TRBV27; abundance: few; CDR3nt: TGTGCCAGCACTGAGGGACCGAACACTGAAGCTTTCTTT; CDR3aa: CASTEGPNTEAFF
d_gene: .; j_gene: TRBJ1-2; v_gene: TRBV4-1; abundance: few; CDR3nt: TGCGCCAGCAGCCAAGACCTGGATGGCTATGGCTACACCTTC; CDR3aa: CASSQDLDGYGYTF
d_gene: .; j_gene: TRBJ2-1; v_gene: TRBV24-1; abundance: few; CDR3nt: TGTGCCACCAGTGACCGAACAGGGCCCTACAATGAGCAGTTCTTC; CDR3aa: CATSDRTGPYNEQFF
d_gene: TRBD1; j_gene: TRBJ2-3; v_gene: TRBV5-6; abundance: .; CDR3nt: TGTGCCAGCAGCTTGGTCAGGACAGGGGTCGCAGATACGCAGTATTTT; CDR3aa: CASSLVRTGVADTQYF
d_gene: TRBD1; j_gene: TRBJ1-1; v_gene: TRBV7-3; abundance: .; CDR3nt: TGTGCCAGCAGCCCAGGACAGGTCCTGAACACTGAAGCTTTCTTT; CDR3aa: CASSPGQVLNTEAFF
d_gene: TRBD2; j_gene: TRBJ2-1; v_gene: TRBV7-8; abundance: .; CDR3nt: TGTGCCAGCAGCTCACTAGCGGGAGTGGGTGAGCAGTTCTTC; CDR3aa: CASSSLAGVGEQFF
d_gene: TRBD2; j_gene: TRBJ2-7; v_gene: TRBV10-3; abundance: .; CDR3nt: TGTGCCATCAGTGAGACCCTAGCGGGAGGTTCCTACGAGCAGTACTTC; CDR3aa: CAISETLAGGSYEQYF
d_gene: .; j_gene: TRBJ2-1; v_gene: TRBV24-1; abundance: .; CDR3nt: TGTGCCACCAGTTCCGGAGGGGGTTTCGCGATACACAATGAGCAGTTCTTC; CDR3aa: CATSSGGGFAIHNEQFF
d_gene: .; j_gene: TRBJ2-5; v_gene: TRBV4-1; abundance: .; CDR3nt: TGCGCCAGCAGCCAAGATTCGGGGCCACAAGAGACCCAGTACTTC; CDR3aa: CASSQDSGPQETQYF
d_gene: .; j_gene: TRBJ2-3; v_gene: TRBV20-1; abundance: .; CDR3nt: TGCAGTGCTAGAGATCAGGTCGGGCAGGGGCGCACAGATACGCAGTATTTT; CDR3aa: CSARDQVGQGRTDTQYF